The entry below describes one T cell receptor (beta chain). Authors' processing steps: Amplification from reference gene primers served as the basis for estimated nucleated cell counts. The assay was immunoSEQ multiplex PCR, and TCRdb's table has in-frame clones only and misses some. V and J calls and clone size come straight from that table; D and trimming were deduced from the DNA. The sample holds more than 70,000 clones, roughly 84% seen once. The CDR3 totals 12 residues. CDR1 is WSHSY, CDR2 SAAADI, per germline. Trimming removed 0 bases from V and 15 bases from J, with 11 bases in between. The data were taken from a study of blood T cell repertoires in COVID-19. Turning to the study itself: The origin of the acute and convalescent COVID-19 samples was the United States, Italy and Spain. The analysed material was cDNA or gDNA that came from T cells, B-cell-depleted T cells, or PBMCs.

The sample was peripheral blood. This receptor was obtained from a woman older than 75 in a cohort sampled during active or convalescent COVID-19. V is TRBV10-2 and J is TRBJ1-4; D call uncertain. CDR3 DNA: TGCGCCAGCAGTGAGTCGAGTATCATATTGTTTTTT. Amino acids: CASSESSIILFF.